This is a list of T cell receptor beta chains from one sample in a study of cytomegalovirus exposure and HLA in healthy donors. The table came from immunoSEQ multiplex PCR; TCRdb's copy has only in-frame clones and leaves some out. The data contain around 85,000 clones, less than 80% of them singletons. The sequencing input was PBMCs. The receptor set was obtained from a man aged 25-45 years in good health and CMV-seropositive. CDR3s include the opening cysteine and the closing phenylalanine or tryptophan. D genes are given only for firm matches. Some rows mark clone size as missing; the rest say once, few, many or name a class of expanded clone.

-	TRBV30	TRBJ1-2	-	CAWSGARRDYGYPF	TGTGCCTGGAGTGGAGCCAGGCGAGACTATGGCTACCCCTTC
-	TRBV7-6	TRBJ1-1	-	CASSLEARGSSEAFF	TGTGCCAGCAGCTTAGAAGCCAGGGGATCATCTGAAGCTTTCTTT
-	TRBV5-1	TRBJ1-1	TRBD1	CASSLGDRNTEAFF	TGCGCCAGCAGCCTGGGGGACAGGAACACTGAAGCTTTCTTT
-	TRBV19	TRBJ1-5	-	CASSILFGGNQPQHF	TGTGCCAGTAGTATACTCTTCGGGGGCAATCAGCCCCAGCATTTT
-	TRBV6-6	TRBJ1-4	-	CASRQGNEKLFF	TGTGCCAGCAGGCAGGGTAATGAAAAACTGTTTTTT
once	TRBV28	TRBJ1-1	-	CASITVAEAFF	TGTGCCAGCATCACTGTAGCTGAAGCTTTCTTT
few	TRBV15	TRBJ2-7	-	CATSRDQRRILAYEQYF	TGTGCCACCAGCCGAGATCAGAGGCGGATTCTCGCCTACGAGCAGTACTTC
-	TRBV29-1	TRBJ2-2	TRBD1	CSVAGTANTGELFF	TGCAGCGTTGCGGGGACAGCGAACACCGGGGAGCTGTTTTTT
few	TRBV27	TRBJ2-7	-	CASRPSRGEKYEQYF	TGTGCCAGCAGACCGAGCCGGGGAGAAAAATACGAGCAGTACTTC
-	TRBV6-5	TRBJ1-4	-	CASRASGADEKLFF	TGTGCCAGCAGAGCTTCAGGGGCGGATGAAAAACTGTTTTTT
-	TRBV14	TRBJ2-3	TRBD2	CASSQRSQRGAYTDTQYF	TGTGCCAGCAGCCAACGCTCGCAGCGGGGGGCCTACACAGATACGCAGTATTTT
-	TRBV30	TRBJ1-1	-	CAWSAPGAGSTEAFF	TGTGCCTGGAGCGCCCCTGGGGCGGGAAGCACTGAAGCTTTCTTT
-	TRBV7-3	TRBJ2-7	TRBD1	CASSSDRLGEQYF	TGTGCCAGCAGCTCGGACAGGCTGGGGGAGCAGTACTTC
-	TRBV9	TRBJ2-7	-	CASSVEGGRGEQYF	TGTGCCAGCAGCGTAGAGGGGGGGAGGGGCGAGCAGTACTTC
-	TRBV7-3	TRBJ2-1	TRBD1	CASSPTGGEQFF	TGTGCCAGCAGCCCTACAGGGGGAGAGCAGTTCTTC
-	TRBV2	TRBJ1-2	-	CASRADAPSSGYTF	TGTGCCAGCAGAGCGGATGCTCCGAGTAGTGGCTACACCTTC
-	TRBV10-3	TRBJ1-1	TRBD1	CAILQGAETEAFF	TGTGCCATATTACAGGGGGCAGAAACTGAAGCTTTCTTT
-	TRBV14	TRBJ2-3	-	CASSQAGARNTQYF	TGTGCCAGCAGCCAAGCAGGGGCGAGGAATACGCAGTATTTT
once	TRBV7-8	TRBJ1-4	TRBD1	CASSPTRDRGYEKLFF	TGTGCCAGCAGCCCAACGCGGGACAGGGGGTATGAAAAACTGTTTTTT
few	TRBV6-5	TRBJ1-5	-	CASSYSSGSNQPQHF	TGTGCCAGCAGTTACTCCTCCGGGAGCAATCAGCCCCAGCATTTT
-	TRBV27	TRBJ1-6	TRBD1	CASGERDSRSPLHF	TGTGCCAGCGGAGAGAGGGACAGCCGTTCACCCCTCCACTTT
-	TRBV4-1	TRBJ2-4	-	CASSQLATTKNIQYF	TGCGCCAGCAGCCAACTAGCAACGACCAAAAACATTCAGTACTTC
-	TRBV29-1	TRBJ1-1	TRBD1	CSAFTGGENTEAFF	TGCAGCGCGTTCACAGGGGGCGAGAACACTGAAGCTTTCTTT
-	TRBV2	TRBJ1-3	-	CASSGGGGNTIYF	TGTGCCAGCAGTGGAGGTGGTGGAAACACCATATATTTT
once	TRBV7-6	TRBJ2-7	TRBD2	CASSRFGLAGEQYF	TGTGCCAGCAGCCGCTTCGGACTAGCGGGCGAGCAGTACTTC
-	TRBV2	TRBJ1-5	-	CASSFETPRMDQPQHF	TGTGCCAGCAGTTTCGAGACACCGAGAATGGATCAGCCCCAGCATTTT
few	TRBV5-6	TRBJ2-7	-	CASSRGQFSYEQYF	TGTGCCAGCAGCCGGGGTCAGTTCTCCTACGAGCAGTACTTC